This T cell receptor (beta chain) was captured by sequencing in a study of persistence of HIV-infected CD4 T cells. For the study at large: CD4+ T cells responding to CMV or HIV-1 Gag were isolated. General study points: Antigen-responding cells were enriched for degenerate expanded CDR3beta sequences.

Trimming cost V 11 bases and J 4 bases, with 9 bases left between them. This CDR3 has 11 amino acids. In germline, CDR1 is MNHEY, CDR2 SVGAGI. The immunoSEQ assay was version 4, run in survey mode. The table came from immunoSEQ multiplex PCR; TCRdb's copy has only in-frame clones and leaves some out. The top ten hold roughly 0.86% of the sample, which has approximately 31,000 clones, 82% seen once. Stimulation used around 9.1 ug/mL lysate from CMV-infected fibroblasts. CD40L-negative CD69-negative CD45RO-high memory CD4+ T cells were sorted as populations depleted of antigen-responding cells. As for this clone: What it binds is not known.

The sequenced sample was CD4+ T cells sorted from PBMCs after approximately 20-hour stimulation, obtained from a patient who received antiretroviral therapy. V usage is TRBV6-5 and J usage is TRBJ1-3; D is uncertain. This receptor was taken from an adult man with HIV who was CMV-seropositive. The CDR3 coding sequence is TGTGCCTCGGAGGCGGGAAACACCATATATTTT. The encoded protein is CASEAGNTIYF.